A single sample is the source of the 31 T cell receptor beta chains below, sequenced in a study of blood T cells in healthy people across ages. Sample-barcoded 5' priming and a J-beta primer mix drove a second PCR of roughly 7 to 11 cycles. Using its own MiXCR run on the 5' RACE reads, TCRdb lists one record per CDR3 protein. This sample has roughly 1,100,000 distinct CDR3 sequences, with almost 25% found just once. This sample was also put to use in a study of T cells of mothers and their children.

The sequenced sample was blood. These receptors all stem from a girl aged 2-9 years in good health.

This clonotype showed up just a few times. The chain joins TRBV5-1 to TRBJ1-1, with D possibly being TRBD1 (6 bases). Trimming took 0 bases from V and 7 from J, leaving 19 bases between them. Germline V gene lookup returns CDR1 SGHRS and CDR2 YFSETQ. This CDR3 is 16 amino acids long. CDR3 bases: TGCGCCAGCAGCTTGGTAGCGATGCAGGGGTGGGATGAAGCTTTCTTT. Translated: CASSLVAMQGWDEAFF.

This clonotype was detected only a few times. The chain joins TRBV11-2 to TRBJ2-1; D gene uncertain. Near its end, the DNA agrees better with TRBJ2-7, so the J call may be wrong. The CDR3 consists of 12 residues. Germline loops: CDR1 SGHAT, CDR2 FQNNGV. Written as DNA, the CDR3 is TGTGCCAGCAGCTTCTCCTCGTGGGAGCAGTACTTC. This encodes CASSFSSWEQYF.

This clonotype has a handful of counts. The chain has TRBV29-1 and TRBJ2-4; TRBD1 matches at 8 bases. V lost 2 bases, J lost 7 bases, and 4 bases stayed unmatched. CDR3 length: 13 amino acids. CDR1 is SQVTM and CDR2 is ANQGSEA in the germline V gene. The CDR3 is CSVERQGRNIQYF. As DNA, the CDR3 is TGCAGCGTTGAAAGACAGGGGAGGAACATTCAGTACTTC. The whole variable domain, remainder taken from reference TRBV29-1 and TRBJ2-4, is SAVISQKPSRDICQRGTSLTIQCQVDSQVTMMFWYRQQPGQSLTLIATANQGSEATYESGFVIDKFPISRPNLTFSTLTVSNMSPEDSSIYLCSVERQGRNIQYFGAGTRLSVL.

The chain links TRBV5-5 to TRBJ2-2; weak D call: TRBD2 (6 bases). Germline V gene lookup returns CDR1 SGHKS and CDR2 YYEKEE (reference sequence). V was trimmed by 2 bases and J by 7 bases, leaving 9 bases between them. This CDR3 spans 13 amino acids. The CDR3 sequence is CASSFGGNGELFF. The CDR3 nucleotides read TGTGCCAGCAGCTTCGGGGGAAACGGGGAGCTGTTTTTT.

There are a few counts of this clonotype. The V and J genes are TRBV6-1 and TRBJ1-5; unclear D gene. The CDR3 length is 16 residues. Germline lookup yields CDR1 MNHNS and CDR2 SASEGT. V gave up 4 bases and J gave up 4 bases, with 17 bases separating them. The CDR3 sequence is CASSGKAGTSNQPQHF. The CDR3 bases are TGTGCCAGCAGTGGAAAGGCAGGCACCTCAAATCAGCCCCAGCATTTT.

This clonotype has more than one count but fewer than ten. V and J are TRBV6-1 and TRBJ1-2; D gene ambiguous. The CDR3 covers 13 residues. Germline values: CDR1 MNHNS, CDR2 SASEGT. Trimming removed 3 bases from V and 8 bases from J, with 13 bases in between. CDR3 amino acids: CASSDLTTQGYTF. As DNA, the CDR3 is TGTGCCAGCAGTGACCTTACTACTCAGGGCTACACCTTC.

Concerning this clonotype itself: A read error may produce the germline difference seen at one junction end. The chain is built from TRBV7-7 and TRBJ2-7; weak D call: TRBD1 (5 bases). This CDR3 has 13 residues. Germline CDR1 and CDR2: SSHAT and FNYEAQ (reference sequence). The chain's CDR3 is CASSQGIDYEQYF. DNA for the CDR3: TGTGCTAGCAGCCAGGGAATTGACTACGAGCAGTACTTC.

This clonotype was picked up a small number of times. V is TRBV20-1 and J is TRBJ2-1; 8 positions agree with TRBD2. V dropped 6 bases and J dropped 7; count of bases not matched to a gene: 11. Germline CDR1 DFQATT, CDR2 SNEGSKA (reference sequence). The CDR3 covers 14 residues. CDR3 amino acids: CSANFLLAVNEQFF. The CDR3 nucleotides read TGCAGTGCAAACTTCTTACTAGCGGTTAATGAGCAGTTCTTC.

The chain couples TRBV7-2 to TRBJ2-2; no clear D. This CDR3 contains 14 residues. Germline assignment: CDR1 SGHTA and CDR2 FQGNSA. V dropped 2 bases and J dropped 1 base, with 5 bases sitting between them. The CDR3 sequence is CASSLMRNTGELFF. Here the CDR3 DNA reads TGTGCCAGCAGCTTAATGCGGAACACCGGGGAGCTGTTTTTT.

About this clonotype: One junction end disagrees with the germline gene, perhaps due to a read error. The V call is TRBV20-1, the J call TRBJ2-3; 7 bases match TRBD2. Germline V gene sequence: CDR1 DFQATT, CDR2 SNEGSKA (reference sequence). CDR3 length equals 18 residues. The CDR3 nucleotides are TGCAGTGCTAGAGATCCCCGCATACTAGCGTGGACCACACATACGCAGTATTTT. It codes for CSARDPRILAWTTHTQYF.

In this sample, this clonotype turned up a few times. This rearrangement joins TRBV5-1 to TRBJ2-7; D is unresolved. The CDR3 runs to 14 residues. Germline-derived CDR1 and CDR2 are SGHRS and YFSETQ. The V end lost 0 bases, the J end lost 5 bases, and 12 bases lay between the germline ends. In DNA, the CDR3 is TGCGCCAGCAGCTTGGGGGCTCTCAGAGACGAGCAGTACTTC. Residues: CASSLGALRDEQYF.

This chain's CDR3 is CASSDPGMNTEAFF. As DNA, the CDR3 is TGTGCCAGCAGTGACCCGGGGATGAACACTGAAGCTTTCTTT. The V gene is TRBV2, the J gene TRBJ1-1; D is uncertain. V was pared by 3 bases and J by 0 bases, with 8 bases between. Germline V CDR1 and CDR2: SNHLY, FYNNEI. The CDR3 totals 14 residues.

V gene TRBV7-2 combines with J gene TRBJ1-2, with D maybe TRBD1 (6 bases). Germline V gene sequence: CDR1 SGHTA, CDR2 FQGNSA. The V end lost 8 bases, the J end lost 8 bases, and 15 bases lay between the germline ends. There are 12 residues in the CDR3. CDR3 in amino acids: CASPERGGGYTF. The CDR3 DNA reads as TGTGCCAGCCCTGAGCGAGGGGGGGGCTACACCTTC.

In its sample, this clonotype was seen many times. A read error may account for a junction end that differs from germline. J is TRBJ2-1 and V is TRBV5-1; D may match TRBD1 or TRBD2 (7 bases each). CDR3 length: 16 residues. CDR1 is SGHRS, CDR2 YFSETQ, per germline. In DNA form, the CDR3 reads TGTGCCAGCAGCTTAGGGGGCGGGAGCTCCTACAATGAGCAGTTCTTC. Its translation: CASSLGGGSSYNEQFF.

The chain uses TRBV28 and TRBJ2-1; 13 nucleotides agree with TRBD2. The germline V gene encodes CDR1 MDHEN and CDR2 SYDVKM. With V trimmed by 4 bases and J by 8 bases, 14 bases remained unmatched. The CDR3 is 18 amino acids. The CDR3 sequence: CASSSLRGLAGLRYEQFF. DNA of the CDR3: TGTGCCAGCAGTTCGCTGCGGGGACTAGCGGGACTAAGGTATGAGCAGTTCTTC.

Concerning this clonotype: The junction differs from germline at one of its ends, possibly a read error. The chain links TRBV4-2 to TRBJ1-1; a weak D match, TRBD1 (5 bases). Germline CDR1 LGHNA, CDR2 YNFKEQ. The CDR3 length is 16 residues. CDR3 in DNA: TGTGCCAGCAGCCAAGACGTCGGGGGGAAGAACACAGAAGCTTTCTTT. Amino acid sequence: CASSQDVGGKNTEAFF.

The CDR3 region has the DNA TGTGCCAGCAGCTTAGATGCAGGGGTCGGACAGCCCCAGCATTTT. Translating it yields CASSLDAGVGQPQHF. The rearrangement joins TRBV7-2 to TRBJ1-5; D might be TRBD1 (6 bases). Trimming shortened V by 1 base and J by 7 bases, and 14 bases separated the two germline ends. The CDR3 sequence is 15 residues long. Germline values: CDR1 SGHTA, CDR2 FQGNSA.

This clonotype showed up many times. V and J are TRBV5-5 and TRBJ2-1, with D perhaps TRBD2 (6 bases). Per germline, CDR1 SGHKS and CDR2 YYEKEE (reference sequence). V was clipped by 2 bases and J by 0 bases, with 9 bases between them. The CDR3 runs to 15 residues. The CDR3 is CASSFDGSSYNEQFF. DNA for the CDR3: TGTGCCAGCAGCTTTGACGGGAGCTCCTACAATGAGCAGTTCTTC.

The chain uses TRBV28 and TRBJ2-5, with a weak D call TRBD2 (6 bases). The DNA matches TRBJ2-7 better at its end, which makes the J call doubtful. This CDR3 has 15 residues. From germline, CDR1 is MDHEN and CDR2 SYDVKM. As DNA, the CDR3 is TGTGCCAGCAGCCCTACTTGGGAGGCATCCTACGAGCAGTACTTC. It codes for CASSPTWEASYEQYF.

The chain joins TRBV3-1 to TRBJ2-7, with D unclear. The CDR3 extends over 12 amino acids. Germline V lookup: CDR1 LGHDT, CDR2 YNNKEL (reference sequence). The germline V and J ends were trimmed by 8 bases and 2 bases, with 10 bases remaining between them. CDR3 bases: TGTGCCAGCGGGAAACCTCCCTACGAGCAGTACTTC. This gives the protein CASGKPPYEQYF.

The chain couples TRBV5-1 to TRBJ2-1; TRBD2 is a possible D gene (6 bases). The CDR3 totals 14 residues. Germline CDR1 reads SGHRS; CDR2 reads YFSETQ. V dropped 8 bases and J dropped 6 bases, with 18 bases sitting between them. This CDR3 is CASFLGGTGNEQFF. CDR3 nucleotides: TGCGCCAGTTTTTTAGGCGGGACCGGCAATGAGCAGTTCTTC.

The V gene is TRBV19, the J gene TRBJ2-1; 8 nucleotides line up with TRBD1. CDR1 is LNHDA, CDR2 SQIVND, per germline (reference sequence). CDR3 length equals 14 residues. Trimming removed 10 bases from V and 11 bases from J; junction bases left unmatched: 16. The CDR3 region has the DNA TGTGCCACCCAGAACACAGGGGGAGTTATTAAGCAGTTCTTC. It yields the protein CATQNTGGVIKQFF.

This clonotype appeared a few times. The DNA of the CDR3 is TGTGCCAGCAGTTTCCTCGCTAGCGGAACCCACACAGATACGCAGTATTTT. Translating it yields CASSFLASGTHTDTQYF. This chain links TRBV28 with TRBJ2-3, with 7 bases identical to TRBD2. The germline gives CDR1 MDHEN, CDR2 SYDVKM. This CDR3 is 17 amino acids long. Losses at the gene ends were 3 bases for V and 2 bases for J; bases not matched to a gene: 11.

This clonotype was seen a handful of times. The chain combines TRBV12-3 or TRBV12-4 with TRBJ2-3; no clear D. CDR3 size: 14 residues. V lost 7 bases to trimming and J lost 2 bases, with 13 bases between them. Written as DNA, the CDR3 is TGTGCCAGCATTGATCCCTCCGACACAGATACGCAGTATTTT. This translates into CASIDPSDTDTQYF.

The chain recombines TRBV20-1 with TRBJ2-7; D unclear. V was clipped by 2 bases and J by 5 bases, with 25 bases between them. The CDR3 runs 17 residues. From germline, CDR1 is DFQATT and CDR2 SNEGSKA (reference sequence). The DNA of the CDR3 is TGCAGTGCTAGACGACCTCCCCAGGCGGATGGTGGGAACGAGCAGTACTTC. Its translation: CSARRPPQADGGNEQYF.

The V gene is TRBV7-9, the J gene TRBJ2-5; TRBD2 might be the D (6 bases). The CDR3 sequence is 15 residues long. V lost 5 bases and J 4 bases, leaving 17 bases between the germline ends. Germline V lookup: CDR1 SEHNR, CDR2 FQNEAQ (reference sequence). CDR3 loop: CASSGGAPGTETQYF. CDR3 in DNA: TGTGCCAGCAGCGGAGGGGCCCCGGGGACAGAGACCCAGTACTTC.

CDR3 bases: TGTGCCAGCAGCCAAGATGGAGTGGCCTACAATGAGCAGTTCTTC. Translated, it gives CASSQDGVAYNEQFF. The gene calls are TRBV3-1 and TRBJ2-1; D not resolved. V lost 0 bases, J lost 2 bases, and 8 bases lay in between. This CDR3 comprises 15 residues. CDR1 LGHDT and CDR2 YNNKEL come from the germline V gene (reference sequence).

This clonotype was found a few times. The chain employs TRBV18 and TRBJ1-2, with 7 bases fitting TRBD1. Trimming at V came to 4 bases and at J to 7 bases, leaving 3 bases not matched to a gene. The CDR3 contains 12 residues. Germline V gene data show CDR1 as KGHSH and CDR2 as LQKENI. The CDR3 region is CASSLGDSGYTF. CDR3 coding DNA: TGTGCCAGCTCACTTGGGGACAGTGGCTACACCTTC.

The V and J genes are TRBV5-6 and TRBJ1-2; the D gene is possibly TRBD1 (6 bases). Trimming cost V 3 bases and J 1 base, with 7 bases left between them. There are 13 residues in the CDR3. Looked up from germline, CDR1 is SGHDT and CDR2 is YYEEEE. The CDR3 sequence is CASSWTDNYGYTF. The CDR3 DNA reads TGTGCCAGCAGCTGGACAGATAACTATGGCTACACCTTC.

This clonotype was counted between two and nine times. J is TRBJ2-5 and V is TRBV20-1; 7 nucleotides align to TRBD2. The length of the CDR3 is 13 residues. Germline V lookup: CDR1 DFQATT, CDR2 SNEGSKA (reference sequence). After removal of 3 bases from V and 4 bases from J, the junction contained 5 bases not matched to a gene. CDR3 amino acids: CSARASGLETQYF. CDR3 coding DNA: TGCAGTGCTAGGGCTAGCGGACTAGAGACCCAGTACTTC.

The chain has TRBV7-2 and TRBJ2-1; TRBD2 matches 7 bases. V was clipped by 0 bases and J by 1 base; unmatched bases: 12. Germline V gene sequence: CDR1 SGHTA, CDR2 FQGNSA. The CDR3 is made up of 19 amino acids. The CDR3 region has the DNA TGTGCCAGCAGCTTAGCGTTTGACCTAGCGGCCCCGTCCTACAATGAGCAGTTCTTC. It codes for CASSLAFDLAAPSYNEQFF.